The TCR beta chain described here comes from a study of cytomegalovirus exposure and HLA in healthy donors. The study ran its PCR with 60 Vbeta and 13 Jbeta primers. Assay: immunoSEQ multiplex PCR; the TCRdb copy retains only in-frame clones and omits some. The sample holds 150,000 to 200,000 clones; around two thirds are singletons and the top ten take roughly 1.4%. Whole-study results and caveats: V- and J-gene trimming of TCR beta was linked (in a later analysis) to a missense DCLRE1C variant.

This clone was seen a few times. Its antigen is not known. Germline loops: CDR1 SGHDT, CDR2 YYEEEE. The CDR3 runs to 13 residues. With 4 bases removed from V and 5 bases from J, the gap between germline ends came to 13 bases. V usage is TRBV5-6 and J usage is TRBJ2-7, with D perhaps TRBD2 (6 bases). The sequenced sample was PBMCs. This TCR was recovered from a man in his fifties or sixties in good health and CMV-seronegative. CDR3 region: CASSPISGHEQYF. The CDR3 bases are TGTGCCAGCAGCCCGATCAGCGGGCACGAGCAGTACTTC.